These 13 T cell receptor beta chains came from one sample sequenced in a study of tumor-infiltrating lymphocytes in localized non-small cell lung cancer (dated by TCRdb to about 2021). Library generation was performed with the immunoSEQ multiplex PCR assay. Not all clones reach the TCRdb copy of this immuneACCESS table, which keeps in-frame sequences only. Checked studies attribute under half of the gap to unresolved V genes and leave the rest unexplained. The sample includes some 9,000 clones, with roughly two thirds observed a single time. In total, the top ten clones hold roughly a tenth of the sample. The specimen was uninvolved lung tissue not adjacent to the tumor. The receptors originated from a human donor with non-small cell lung cancer.

This chain joins TRBV29-1 and TRBJ2-5; 7 bases are a match to TRBD2. Germline V CDR1 and CDR2: SQVTM, ANQGSEA. The CDR3 loop spans 13 amino acids. With 5 bases clipped from V and 5 bases from J, the junction kept 8 bases outside the gene matches. The CDR3 bases are TGCAGCGTTTTTGGACTAGAGATGGAGACCCAGTACTTC. This codes for CSVFGLEMETQYF.

This rearrangement joins TRBV28 to TRBJ2-1; D is unresolved. The CDR3 totals 14 residues. The V gene lost 7 bases and the J gene lost 6 bases, with 16 bases spanning the gap. Per germline, CDR1 MDHEN and CDR2 SYDVKM. CDR3 in DNA: TGTGCCAGCACCGAGACGCGGTCCCTCAATGAGCAGTTCTTC. It specifies CASTETRSLNEQFF.

This chain joins TRBV5-6 and TRBJ1-2; D is unclear. The V end lost 2 bases, the J end lost 1 base, and 12 bases lay between the germline ends. The CDR3 has 15 amino acids. CDR1 and CDR2 from the germline V gene are SGHDT and YYEEEE. The CDR3 loop is CASSFWPADNYGYTF. CDR3 bases: TGTGCCAGCAGCTTCTGGCCAGCCGATAACTATGGCTACACCTTC.

V and J are TRBV7-6 and TRBJ1-2; TRBD1 might be the D (5 bases). V was pared by 5 bases and J by 3 bases, with 16 bases between. The germline CDR1 and CDR2 sequences are SGHVS and FNYEAQ. The CDR3 runs 15 residues. The CDR3 region is CASSGTEGAYYGYTF. CDR3 bases: TGTGCCAGCAGCGGGACTGAAGGCGCTTACTATGGCTACACCTTC. Looking up the rest from reference TRBV7-6 and TRBJ1-2 gives the full variable domain: GAGVSQSPRYKVTKRGQDVALRCDPISGHVSLYWYRQALGQGPEFLTYFNYEAQQDKSGLPNDRFSAERPEGSISTLTIQRTEQRDSAMYRCASSGTEGAYYGYTFGSGTRLTVV.

The chain links TRBV5-1 to TRBJ2-3; D possibly corresponds to TRBD2 (6 bases). Germline-derived CDR1 and CDR2 are SGHRS and YFSETQ. The V end was cut by 0 bases, the J end by 6 bases, with 14 bases between. The CDR3 is made up of 15 amino acids. CDR3 nucleotide sequence: TGCGCCAGCAGCTTGGAAGGCGGGACGGGGGATACGCAGTATTTT. As protein: CASSLEGGTGDTQYF. Full variable domain (remainder filled in from reference TRBV5-1 and TRBJ2-3): KAGVTQTPRYLIKTRGQQVTLSCSPISGHRSVSWYQQTPGQGLQFLFEYFSETQRNKGNFPGRFSGRQFSNSRSEMNVSTLELGDSALYLCASSLEGGTGDTQYFGPGTRLTVL.

The chain carries TRBV7-3 and TRBJ2-3, with D perhaps matching TRBD1 (5 bases). This CDR3 comprises 15 residues. Trimming cost V 5 bases and J 0 bases, with 12 bases left between them. Germline CDR1 is SGHTA and CDR2 is FQGTGA. The CDR3 region has the DNA TGTGCCAGCAGCCAAGGGGCGACTAGCACAGATACGCAGTATTTT. Translation: CASSQGATSTDTQYF.

In this sample, this clone turned up a few times. J is TRBJ2-1 and V is TRBV19; tentative D call: TRBD1 (5 bases). CDR1 is LNHDA and CDR2 is SQIVND in the germline V gene (reference sequence). V dropped 3 bases and J dropped 8 bases, with 20 bases sitting between them. The CDR3 loop spans 16 amino acids. DNA for the CDR3: TGTGCCAGTAGTATCGTCCTTGGGGCTAGGGCACATGAGCAGTTCTTC. This gives the protein CASSIVLGARAHEQFF.

A word on this clone: One junction end does not reproduce the germline sequence, and a read error may be involved. The chain recombines TRBV29-1 with TRBJ2-1; either TRBD1 or TRBD2 may supply D (5 bases each). The V gene's germline CDR1 is SQVTM and CDR2 ANQGSEA. There are 11 residues in the CDR3. Here the CDR3 DNA reads TGTGGGACGGACGAGGAGAATGAGCAGTTCTTC. It encodes CGTDEENEQFF.

This chain connects TRBV2 to TRBJ1-4; D is undetermined. The CDR3 contains 15 residues. The ends were cut back, 4 bases at V and 1 base at J, with 10 bases in the middle. The germline gives CDR1 SNHLY, CDR2 FYNNEI. CDR3 sequence reads: CASSGLGGTNEKLFF. CDR3 DNA: TGTGCCAGCAGTGGGCTAGGAGGAACTAATGAAAAACTGTTTTTT.

The J gene is TRBJ1-5, the V gene TRBV2, with a possible D match to TRBD1 (5 bases). Trimming shortened V by 6 bases and J by 1 base, and 7 bases separated the two germline ends. The germline CDR1 and CDR2 sequences are SNHLY and FYNNEI. The CDR3 loop spans 13 amino acids. Here the CDR3 DNA reads TGTGCCAGCAGGGCAGGGAGCAATCAGCCCCAGCATTTT. Protein sequence: CASRAGSNQPQHF.

This clone appeared a few times. The V and J genes are TRBV5-1 and TRBJ2-1; D ambiguous. Looked up from germline, CDR1 is SGHRS and CDR2 is YFSETQ. CDR3 length equals 15 residues. V lost 2 bases to trimming and J lost 8 bases, with 17 bases between them. The CDR3 coding sequence is TGCGCCAGCAGCTTAGACCTAATGACCCCCCATGAGCAGTTCTTC. This gives the protein CASSLDLMTPHEQFF. Variable domain in full (rest from reference TRBV5-1 and TRBJ2-1): KAGVTQTPRYLIKTRGQQVTLSCSPISGHRSVSWYQQTPGQGLQFLFEYFSETQRNKGNFPGRFSGRQFSNSRSEMNVSTLELGDSALYLCASSLDLMTPHEQFFGPGTRLTVL.

The chain recombines TRBV29-1 with TRBJ2-5; the D is unclear. Germline V gene lookup returns CDR1 SQVTM and CDR2 ANQGSEA. V was pared by 6 bases and J by 1 base, with 18 bases between. The CDR3 length is 15 residues. The CDR3: CSVTTGDHLQETQYF. The CDR3 DNA sequence: TGCAGCGTGACAACGGGCGACCACCTCCAAGAGACCCAGTACTTC.

The chain has TRBV7-8 and TRBJ2-2, with 7 bases matching TRBD2. The V gene end was trimmed by 5 bases and the J gene end by 1 base; junction bases not matched to a gene: 7. The CDR3 has 16 residues. Germline V gives CDR1 SGHVS, CDR2 FQNEAQ. As DNA, the CDR3 is TGTGCCAGCAGCCGCGCCCCGGGAGGGAACACCGGGGAGCTGTTTTTT. Protein product: CASSRAPGGNTGELFF. The full variable domain, completed using reference TRBV7-8 and TRBJ2-2, is GAGVSQSPRYKVAKRGQDVALRCDPISGHVSLFWYQQALGQGPEFLTYFQNEAQLDKSGLPSDRFFAERPEGSVSTLKIQRTQQEDSAVYLCASSRAPGGNTGELFFGEGSRLTVL.